This is a list of T cell receptor beta chains from one sample in a study of blood T cell repertoires in COVID-19. The data were produced by immunoSEQ multiplex PCR, yet TCRdb's version contains in-frame clones alone and is incomplete. The sample lists about 270,000 clones; over 80% were seen once. Sequencing input: PBMCs or T cells enriched from blood (not recorded which). These receptors were taken from a woman in her twenties or thirties with acute COVID-19. The CDR3 runs from the conserved cysteine through the conserved F or W. D genes are given only for firm matches. Size tells how often a clone was seen (once, few, many) or the class of an expanded clone, and some rows leave it out.

- | TRBJ2-1 | TRBD2 | TRBV5-4 | TGTGCCAGCAGCGACCTACTAGCGGTGTCCTACAATGAGCAGTTCTTC | CASSDLLAVSYNEQFF
- | TRBJ1-4 | - | TRBV5-4 | TGTGCCAGCAGCTTGGACAGGAGTAATGAAAAACTGTTTTTT | CASSLDRSNEKLFF
- | TRBJ1-1 | - | TRBV5-1 | TGCGCCAGCAGCTACACACAGGGGAACACTGAAGCTTTCTTT | CASSYTQGNTEAFF
- | TRBJ1-3 | - | TRBV3-1/TRBV3-2 | TGTGCCAGCAGCCAAGGAAATTGGGGCGCTGGAAACACCATATATTTT | CASSQGNWGAGNTIYF
- | TRBJ2-7 | - | TRBV7-9 | TGTGCCAGCAGGACCGGGACCTACGAGCAGTACTTC | CASRTGTYEQYF
- | TRBJ2-5 | TRBD1 | TRBV9 | TGTGCCAGCAGCCCGACAACGGGACAGGGGGAGACCCAGTACTTC | CASSPTTGQGETQYF
- | TRBJ2-1 | - | TRBV7-2 | TGTGCCAGCAGTAACGGGTTGGGTCCCAATGAGCAGTTCTTC | CASSNGLGPNEQFF
- | TRBJ2-1 | TRBD2 | TRBV24-1 | TGTGCCACCAGTGATCAACGGGAGGGCCCGGACAATGAGCAGTTCTTC | CATSDQREGPDNEQFF
- | TRBJ2-1 | TRBD2 | TRBV6-2/TRBV6-3 | TGTGCCAGCAGTTCGACTAGCGGGAGCCTCTCCTACAATGAGCAGTTCTTC | CASSSTSGSLSYNEQFF
- | TRBJ1-4 | - | TRBV19 | TGTGCCAGTAGTTTACCGGGAATAGGGGAAAAACTGTTTTTT | CASSLPGIGEKLFF
- | TRBJ1-3 | - | TRBV28 | TGTGCCAGCAGTTTGCCCAGTCGCCCGAGAAACACCATATATTTT | CASSLPSRPRNTIYF
once | TRBJ2-2 | TRBD1 | TRBV3-1/TRBV3-2 | TGTGCCAGCAGCGGGCCGGGACAGGCGAACACCGGGGAGCTGTTTTTT | CASSGPGQANTGELFF
once | TRBJ1-4 | - | TRBV11-2 | TGTGCCAGCAGCTTAGGCGGTAGCGAAAAACTGTTTTTT | CASSLGGSEKLFF
- | TRBJ2-1 | TRBD1 | TRBV9 | TGTGCCAGCAGCCGGACAGGGGTCGGGAATGAGCAGTTCTTC | CASSRTGVGNEQFF
- | TRBJ2-1 | TRBD2 | TRBV13 | TGTGCCAGCAGCTTAGCTGCGGGAGGTGAGGACAATGAGCAGTTCTTC | CASSLAAGGEDNEQFF
- | TRBJ1-6 | TRBD1 | TRBV28 | TGTGCCAGCAGTCGCCGGGACAGAGATAATTCACCCCTCCACTTT | CASSRRDRDNSPLHF
- | TRBJ2-1 | - | TRBV9 | TGTGCCAGCAGCGTAGGCGTAGCCTCCTACAATGAGCAGTTCTTC | CASSVGVASYNEQFF
- | TRBJ2-1 | TRBD2 | TRBV5-4 | TGTGCCAGCAGCTTGGGAGCGGGGGCCCTCAATGAGCAGTTCTTC | CASSLGAGALNEQFF
- | TRBJ2-3 | - | TRBV7-6 | TGTGCCAGCAGCTTAGGCGTACTAGCAGATACGCAGTATTTT | CASSLGVLADTQYF
- | TRBJ2-5 | TRBD2 | TRBV4-2 | TGTGCCAGCAGCCAAGATCTTGAAGCGGGAGGTCCAGAGACCCAGTACTTC | CASSQDLEAGGPETQYF
- | TRBJ1-6 | TRBD1 | TRBV7-9 | TGTGCCAGCAGCTTAACGCAGGGGGATTCACCCCTCCACTTT | CASSLTQGDSPLHF
once | TRBJ2-3 | - | TRBV15 | TGTGCCATCAGGCGGCAGGGCGCAGATACGCAGTATTTT | CAIRRQGADTQYF
- | TRBJ1-2 | - | TRBV30 | TGTGCCGAGGGGGTTTATGGCTACACCTTC | CAEGVYGYTF
once | TRBJ2-3 | - | TRBV6-5 | TGTGCCAGCAGTTACTCGCTTTGGGGGGAGCAGTATTTT | CASSYSLWGEQYF
- | TRBJ2-2 | TRBD2 | TRBV7-3 | TGTGCCAGCAGCTTAAGGCGGTCGCGGGAGGGCGGGGAGCTGTTTTTT | CASSLRRSREGGELFF
- | TRBJ1-2 | - | TRBV29-1 | TGCAGCGTTGAAGGACAGCCTAACTATGGCTACACCTTC | CSVEGQPNYGYTF
once | TRBJ2-1 | TRBD2 | TRBV6-1 | TGTGCCAGCAGTGGGGGACTAGCGGGCGCCTACAATGAGCAGTTCTTC | CASSGGLAGAYNEQFF
- | TRBJ2-2 | - | TRBV2 | TGTGCCAGCAGCGTTAGGGAGACCGGGGAGCTGTTTTTT | CASSVRETGELFF
once | TRBJ2-1 | TRBD2 | TRBV6-1 | TGTGCCAGCAGTGAACAACCCTTGGCGGGAGGAAATATAAATGAGCAGTTCTTC | CASSEQPLAGGNINEQFF
- | TRBJ1-4 | - | TRBV7-9 | TGTGCCAGCAGCCCGCGGGGGACTAATGAAAAACTGTTTTTT | CASSPRGTNEKLFF
- | TRBJ2-3 | TRBD2 | TRBV11-2 | TGTGCCAGCAGCTTGGGACTAGCGGGAGTTACAGATACGCAGTATTTT | CASSLGLAGVTDTQYF
- | TRBJ1-5 | - | TRBV27 | TGTGCCAGCAAGCACGGGGGGACTGACAATCAGCCCCAGCATTTT | CASKHGGTDNQPQHF
- | TRBJ2-1 | - | TRBV6-5 | TGTGCCAGCAACCCGAGAGGGGGCAATGAGCAGTTCTTC | CASNPRGGNEQFF
- | TRBJ2-7 | - | TRBV4-3 | TGCGCCAGCAGCCAAGAAGCGACGGTCACCTACGAGCAGTACTTC | CASSQEATVTYEQYF
- | TRBJ2-2 | TRBD2 | TRBV11-2 | TGTGCCAGCAGCGCTCAAACAGCGGGAGGGAACCCAAACACCGGGGAGCTGTTTTTT | CASSAQTAGGNPNTGELFF
- | TRBJ2-1 | - | TRBV9 | TGTGCCAGCAGCCCAGTACTGGGAGGGGGGGTAAATGAGCAGTTCTTC | CASSPVLGGGVNEQFF
- | TRBJ1-2 | - | TRBV10-1 | TGCGCCAGCAGGGGAATGCAGGGTGAATTCTATGGCTACACCTTC | CASRGMQGEFYGYTF
- | TRBJ1-4 | - | TRBV5-5 | TGTGCCAGCAGCCCGAGGACAGCAACTAATGAAAAACTGTTTTTT | CASSPRTATNEKLFF
once | TRBJ1-2 | TRBD1 | TRBV28 | TGTGCCAGCAGTTCGGACCAGGGGGTAGGCTATGGCTACACCTTC | CASSSDQGVGYGYTF
- | TRBJ2-7 | - | TRBV6-5 | TGTGCCAGCAGGGCGGGCCTACCGGGAGAGCAGTACTTC | CASRAGLPGEQYF
- | TRBJ2-7 | - | TRBV15 | TGTGCCACCAGCAAAAGACAGGAGACCTACGAGCAGTACTTC | CATSKRQETYEQYF
- | TRBJ1-3 | TRBD1 | TRBV28 | TGTGCCAGCAGTTCGAACAGGGGCTTCTCTGGAAACACCATATATTTT | CASSSNRGFSGNTIYF
- | TRBJ2-5 | TRBD1 | TRBV10-3 | TGTGCCATCAGCACGACAGGGAGCCAAGAGACCCAGTACTTC | CAISTTGSQETQYF
- | TRBJ1-4 | - | TRBV4-1 | TGCGCCAGCAGCCAAAGGGGTATAACTAATGAAAAACTGTTTTTT | CASSQRGITNEKLFF
- | TRBJ2-7 | - | TRBV18 | TGTGCCAGCTCACCTGCGACGTCGGCGGGCGAGCAGTACTTC | CASSPATSAGEQYF
- | TRBJ2-1 | TRBD2 | TRBV9 | TGTGCCAGCAGCGTTGAGACTAGCGCTTCCAATGAGCAGTTCTTC | CASSVETSASNEQFF
- | TRBJ1-1 | - | TRBV15 | TGTGCCGTCCAGGGTAGCATGAACACTGAAGCTTTCTTT | CAVQGSMNTEAFF
- | TRBJ1-3 | - | TRBV6-5 | TGTGCCAGCAGTTACGCAGGGTCAGGAAACACCATATATTTT | CASSYAGSGNTIYF
- | TRBJ1-1 | TRBD1 | TRBV7-2 | TGTGCCAGCAGCTTCCAGGGGGCCGACACTGAAGCTTTCTTT | CASSFQGADTEAFF
once | TRBJ1-1 | TRBD1 | TRBV15 | TGTGCCACCAGCAGAGATAGGACAGGGGGGACTGAAGCTTTCTTT | CATSRDRTGGTEAFF
- | TRBJ2-2 | - | TRBV28 | TGTGCCAGCAGCGGCGGTCCTGGCCAGGGGTTAATGGGGAACACCGGGGAGCTGTTTTTT | CASSGGPGQGLMGNTGELFF
once | TRBJ1-5 | - | TRBV5-1 | TGCGCCAGCAGCTTGGCTATGGATCAGCCCCAGCATTTT | CASSLAMDQPQHF
- | TRBJ2-6 | - | TRBV10-3 | TGTGCCATCAGTGCGGACAGTTTTTTCTCTGGGGCCAACGTCCTGACTTTC | CAISADSFFSGANVLTF
- | TRBJ2-2 | - | TRBV4-1 | TGCGCCAGCAGCCAAGAGCAGGGGCTTAGGACCGGGGAGCTGTTTTTT | CASSQEQGLRTGELFF
- | TRBJ2-1 | TRBD2 | TRBV5-1 | TGCGCCAGCAGCCAGACTAGCGGGAGGTCTGAGGATGAGCAGTTCTTC | CASSQTSGRSEDEQFF
- | TRBJ1-1 | TRBD1 | TRBV7-9 | TGTGCCAGCAGCTTTTCAGACTACAGGGGGGTTCACACTGAAGCTTTCTTT | CASSFSDYRGVHTEAFF
- | TRBJ2-1 | TRBD2 | TRBV30 | TGTGCCTGGAGTAGCGGGATCTACAATGAGCAGTTCTTC | CAWSSGIYNEQFF
- | TRBJ2-5 | - | TRBV2 | TGTGCCAGCATGATCGGAGGGGTAGCGGCGAGGGAGACCCAGTACTTC | CASMIGGVAARETQYF
- | TRBJ1-2 | - | TRBV28 | TGTGCCAGCAGGGCAGGGTCGGAAAACTATGGCTACACCTTC | CASRAGSENYGYTF
once | TRBJ2-7 | TRBD1 | TRBV27 | TGTGCCAGCAGTTTACAACCCCCGACAGGGGGCGAAGGCTACGAGCAGTACTTC | CASSLQPPTGGEGYEQYF